A single sample gave rise to the 29 T cell receptor beta chains below, sequenced in a study of response to subunit inactivated influenza vaccine. TCRdb reprocessed the RT-PCR reads with MiXCR, giving one entry per CDR3 protein. This table has 500,000 to 550,000 distinct CDR3 sequences, approximately 7.1% appearing once. This specimen consisted of PBMCs from blood, obtained around 2 years after vaccination. All receptors come from a man aged 50 to 69 who received an inactivated influenza vaccine.

This clonotype was seen only a few times. V usage is TRBV6-2 or TRBV6-3 and J usage is TRBJ2-2; perhaps TRBD1 as D (6 bases). Germline V gives CDR1 MNHEY, CDR2 SVGEGT. V was clipped by 5 bases and J by 3 bases, with 25 bases between them. This CDR3 is 19 amino acids long. The CDR3 loop reads CASSLQSDRRLSYTGELFF. The CDR3 DNA follows: TGTGCCAGCAGTCTCCAGTCGGACAGAAGATTGAGTTACACCGGGGAGCTGTTTTTT.

This clonotype was observed at least ten times. The chain has TRBV29-1 and TRBJ2-5; 11 positions agree with TRBD2. Germline CDR1 is SQVTM and CDR2 is ANQGSEA. Unmatched junction bases numbered 6, after V lost 0 bases and J lost 0 bases. This CDR3 has 17 amino acids. The CDR3 region is CSVEDAVAGGYQETQYF. The CDR3 DNA reads as TGCAGCGTTGAAGATGCGGTAGCGGGAGGGTACCAAGAGACCCAGTACTTC.

This clonotype was seen repeatedly, ten times or more. This chain connects TRBV7-9 to TRBJ2-1; 15 nucleotides line up with TRBD2. J gave up 6 bases and V 3 bases, and 3 bases lay outside the gene matches. The CDR3 is 16 amino acids. Per the germline V gene, CDR1 is SEHNR and CDR2 is FQNEAQ (reference sequence). The CDR3 reads CASSFPGLAGGNEQFF. The DNA of the CDR3 is TGTGCCAGCAGCTTTCCGGGACTAGCGGGAGGCAATGAGCAGTTCTTC. Combining the CDR3 with reference TRBV7-9 and TRBJ2-1 gives the whole variable domain DTGVSQNPRHKITKRGQNVTFRCDPISEHNRLYWYRQTLGQGPEFLTYFQNEAQLEKSRLLSDRFSAERPKGSFSTLEIQRTEQGDSAMYLCASSFPGLAGGNEQFFGPGTRLTVL.

This clonotype came up many times. The genes are TRBV28 and TRBJ2-3; 9 bases map to TRBD1. Trimming at V came to 5 bases and at J to 4 bases, leaving 7 bases not matched to a gene. The V gene's germline CDR1 is MDHEN and CDR2 SYDVKM. The CDR3 loop spans 15 amino acids. The CDR3 coding sequence is TGTGCCAGCAGTCCCGCGGGACAGGGTGCAGATACGCAGTATTTT. Protein product: CASSPAGQGADTQYF.

V gene TRBV6-1 combines with J gene TRBJ2-2; TRBD2 matches at 12 bases. J was trimmed by 8 bases and V by 5 bases; bases with no gene match: 6. CDR1 is MNHNS and CDR2 is SASEGT in the germline V gene. CDR3 length equals 15 residues. CDR3 sequence (DNA): TGTGCCAGCAGTACCGGACTAGCGGGGCTGGGGGAGCTGTTTTTT. Translated, it gives CASSTGLAGLGELFF.

This chain connects TRBV7-8 to TRBJ2-1, with 7 bases aligning to TRBD2. J lost 7 bases, V lost 1 base, and 4 bases had no gene match. Per the germline V gene, CDR1 is SGHVS and CDR2 is FQNEAQ. This CDR3 region has 14 residues. The CDR3 DNA is TGTGCCAGCAGCTTAGTGGGGACTATGAATGAGCAGTTCTTC. Protein product: CASSLVGTMNEQFF.

This clonotype has a handful of counts. The chain joins TRBV2 to TRBJ1-5; the D gene is possibly TRBD1 (6 bases). The CDR3 runs 15 residues. Trimming removed 6 bases from V and 4 bases from J, with 16 bases in between. CDR1 is SNHLY, CDR2 FYNNEI, per germline. CDR3 nucleotides: TGTGCCAGCAGGTTGGAGGGGGGCCTTAATCAGCCCCAGCATTTT. It specifies CASRLEGGLNQPQHF.

This clonotype was picked up many times. The V and J genes are TRBV13 and TRBJ1-3, with D unclear. The CDR3 sequence is 13 residues long. CDR1 is PRHDT and CDR2 is FYEKMQ in the germline V gene (reference sequence). With 4 bases removed from V and 2 bases from J, the gap between germline ends came to 6 bases. This chain's CDR3 is CASSSRTGNTIYF. The CDR3 nucleotides are TGTGCCAGCAGCTCCAGGACTGGAAACACCATATATTTT.

This clonotype was seen at least ten times. This chain links TRBV7-3 with TRBJ2-1; 12 bases are shared with TRBD2. Germline V lookup: CDR1 SGHTA, CDR2 FQGTGA. CDR3 size: 14 residues. V trimming: 2 bases; J trimming: 10 bases; junction bases outside the gene matches: 3. In DNA, the CDR3 is TGTGCCAGCAGCTTACTCGGACTAGCGGGAGAGCAGTTCTTC. Amino acids: CASSLLGLAGEQFF. The full variable domain, rest sourced from reference TRBV7-3 and TRBJ2-1, is GAGVSQTPSNKVTEKGKYVELRCDPISGHTALYWYRQSLGQGPEFLIYFQGTGAADDSGLPNDRFFAVRPEGSVSTLKIQRTERGDSAVYLCASSLLGLAGEQFFGPGTRLTVL.

This clonotype was picked up a small number of times. The chain joins TRBV20-1 to TRBJ1-4, with 7 bases identical to TRBD1. V shed 0 bases, J shed 3 bases, and the junction held 4 bases outside the gene matches. The CDR3 loop spans 15 amino acids. Germline V gene lookup returns CDR1 DFQATT and CDR2 SNEGSKA (reference sequence). Here the CDR3 reads CSARDRGQSNEKLFF. The CDR3 region has the DNA TGCAGTGCTAGAGATAGGGGGCAGTCTAATGAAAAACTGTTTTTT.

V gene TRBV6-1 combines with J gene TRBJ2-7; maybe TRBD1 (6 bases). Germline V CDR1 and CDR2: MNHNS, SASEGT. The CDR3 extends over 14 amino acids. Deletions cut 8 bases from V and 3 bases from J, with 17 bases between. CDR3 coding DNA: TGTGCCAGCTCTCCGGCCGGACAGCTCTACGAGCAGTACTTC. It codes for CASSPAGQLYEQYF.

The chain links TRBV5-1 to TRBJ1-1; D possibly corresponds to TRBD1 (5 bases). V lost 4 bases and J lost 1, with 20 bases in between. Germline V gives CDR1 SGHRS, CDR2 YFSETQ. There are 17 residues in the CDR3. CDR3 sequence: CASSRGHAMGENTEAFF. DNA of the CDR3: TGCGCCAGCAGCCGCGGCCACGCGATGGGGGAGAACACTGAAGCTTTCTTT.

This sequence joins TRBV20-1 and TRBJ2-7; 12 bases line up with TRBD1. CDR1 and CDR2 (germline): DFQATT, SNEGSKA (reference sequence). CDR3 length: 14 residues. V lost 1 base, J lost 6 bases, and 4 bases stayed unmatched. CDR3 residues: CSARAGQGAAEQYF. The CDR3 DNA reads TGCAGTGCTAGAGCGGGACAGGGGGCAGCCGAGCAGTACTTC.

This clonotype was seen only a few times. V usage is TRBV27 and J usage is TRBJ2-2; possibly TRBD1 for D (6 bases). CDR3 length: 17 residues. Germline assignment: CDR1 MNHEY and CDR2 SMNVEV (reference sequence). V was shortened by 2 bases and J by 1 base, with 14 bases between the two germline ends. The CDR3 reads CASSLERPQGNTGELFF. CDR3 in DNA: TGTGCCAGCAGTTTAGAGCGGCCACAGGGGAACACCGGGGAGCTGTTTTTT.

This chain joins TRBV6-1 and TRBJ1-5, with a weak D call TRBD1 (6 bases). The V and J ends lost 5 bases and 3 bases respectively, with 14 bases between them. The CDR3 sequence is 15 residues long. Germline lookup yields CDR1 MNHNS and CDR2 SASEGT. CDR3 nucleotide sequence: TGTGCCAGCAGTCCGGAACAGGGACCCAATCAGCCCCAGCATTTT. Translating gives CASSPEQGPNQPQHF.

This clonotype was counted only a few times. This chain links TRBV2 with TRBJ2-7, with TRBD2 matching 11 bases. Germline trimming cut 8 bases from V and 0 bases from J; bases unmatched to any gene: 12. CDR3 length: 17 residues. Germline assignment: CDR1 SNHLY and CDR2 FYNNEI. The CDR3 DNA follows: TGTGCCAGCGTAGGGACTAGCGGTCGAGTAAGCTCCTACGAGCAGTACTTC. It yields the protein CASVGTSGRVSSYEQYF.

V is TRBV6-5 and J is TRBJ2-7; D gene ambiguous. V was cut by 2 bases and J by 13 bases, with 12 bases left in between. CDR3 size: 11 residues. CDR1 is MNHEY and CDR2 is SVGAGI in the germline V gene. DNA for the CDR3: TGTGCCAGCAGTTACGGCCCCCAGTTTTACTTC. Its protein product is CASSYGPQFYF.

This clonotype was observed a handful of times. The chain combines TRBV12-3 or TRBV12-4 with TRBJ2-7; D possibly corresponds to TRBD2 (7 bases). The germline V and J ends were trimmed by 2 bases and 5 bases, with 16 bases remaining between them. The CDR3 is 15 amino acids. Here the CDR3 DNA reads TGTGCCAGCAGTTTAAGGGGGGGGAGTATGAACGAGCAGTACTTC. This sequence encodes CASSLRGGSMNEQYF.

There are a few counts of this clonotype. The chain carries TRBV6-5 and TRBJ2-3, with 8 bases lining up with TRBD1. V was clipped by 2 bases and J by 3 bases; unmatched bases: 7. The CDR3 covers 16 residues. Germline CDR1 is MNHEY and CDR2 is SVGAGI. The CDR3 DNA reads TGTGCCAGCAGTTACGCGCCGGGGACAGGAACAGATACGCAGTATTTT. Its translation is CASSYAPGTGTDTQYF.

There are a few counts of this clonotype. The chain carries TRBV5-8 and TRBJ2-1; the match to TRBD1 covers 10 bases. V dropped 4 bases and J dropped 5; count of bases not matched to a gene: 6. CDR1 SGHTS and CDR2 YDEGEE come from the germline V gene. The CDR3 extends over 15 amino acids. The CDR3 DNA sequence: TGTGCCAGCAGCCCCAGACAGGGGGCGGACAATGAGCAGTTCTTC. Translation: CASSPRQGADNEQFF.

V usage is TRBV15 and J usage is TRBJ2-1; no definite D call. Germline-derived CDR1 and CDR2 are LNHNV and YYDKDF (reference sequence). Trimming took off 0 bases at V and 9 bases at J, with 12 bases between the two ends. CDR3 length equals 14 residues. The DNA for the CDR3 is TGTGCCACCAGCAGAGATATCGTTGGCAGTGAGCAGTTCTTC. Its translation is CATSRDIVGSEQFF.

The genes are TRBV5-6 and TRBJ2-5; D remains unclear. The CDR3 runs to 14 residues. Trimming took 2 bases from V and 4 from J, leaving 12 bases between them. The germline CDR1 and CDR2 sequences are SGHDT and YYEEEE. CDR3: CASSFPSGGETQYF. CDR3 sequence (DNA): TGTGCCAGCAGCTTTCCTAGTGGCGGAGAGACCCAGTACTTC.

This clonotype was seen a handful of times. V and J are TRBV12-5 and TRBJ2-2, with D uncertain. V lost 4 bases, J lost 6 bases, and 9 bases lay in between. The germline gives CDR1 LGHNT, CDR2 FRNRAP. This CDR3 has 13 residues. Written as DNA, the CDR3 is TGTGCTAGTGGTTCGTTATCATCCGGGGAGCTGTTTTTT. It is translated as CASGSLSSGELFF.

V and J are TRBV7-2 and TRBJ2-3; the D gene could be TRBD1 or TRBD2 (6 bases each). V was pared by 5 bases and J by 4 bases, with 19 bases between. The germline CDR1 and CDR2 sequences are SGHTA and FQGNSA. The CDR3 length is 16 residues. Here the CDR3 reads CASSPVGGRSPDTQYF. The CDR3 nucleotides are TGTGCCAGCAGCCCGGTTGGGGGGCGCTCTCCAGATACGCAGTATTTT.

In its sample, this clonotype was seen many times. The V and J genes are TRBV6-5 and TRBJ2-4; D remains ambiguous. The V and J ends lost 5 bases and 7 bases respectively, with 9 bases between them. This CDR3 spans 12 amino acids. CDR1 is MNHEY, CDR2 SVGAGI, per germline. The DNA for the CDR3 is TGTGCCAGCAGTCCTCCCGGTAACATTCAGTACTTC. Encoded protein: CASSPPGNIQYF.

This clonotype was seen a few times. V and J are TRBV11-1 and TRBJ2-1; the match to TRBD2 covers 11 bases. Losses at the gene ends were 0 bases for V and 4 bases for J; bases not matched to a gene: 8. Germline-derived CDR1 and CDR2 are SGHAT and FQDESV (reference sequence). The CDR3 spans 18 residues. DNA for the CDR3: TGTGCCAGCAGCTTAGCGTTGACTAGCGGGGTCACTTACAATGAGCAGTTCTTC. This sequence encodes CASSLALTSGVTYNEQFF.

To note about this clonotype: This clone may be a read error of a much larger clone one base away. The V gene is TRBV15, the J gene TRBJ1-2; no reliable D call. In germline, CDR1 is LNHNV, CDR2 YYDKDF (reference sequence). CDR3 length equals 13 residues. The ends were cut back, 3 bases at V and 6 bases at J, with 11 bases in the middle. In nucleotides, the CDR3 is TGTGCCACCAGCAGGCGGCGGGGAGATGGCTACACCTTC. Its protein product is CATSRRRGDGYTF.

This rearrangement joins TRBV20-1 to TRBJ2-1, with 8 bases fitting TRBD2. Germline values: CDR1 DFQATT, CDR2 SNEGSKA (reference sequence). The V segment lost 0 bases and the J segment 9 bases; nucleotides outside the gene matches: 13. CDR3 size: 16 residues. The CDR3 sequence is CSARDQVRGVLGEQFF. CDR3 DNA: TGCAGTGCTAGAGATCAGGTGCGGGGGGTTCTTGGTGAGCAGTTCTTC.

Worth noting for this clonotype: A junction boundary mismatches the germline segment, possibly from a read error. V and J are TRBV28 and TRBJ2-3; D remains ambiguous. The CDR3 totals 16 residues. Germline V lookup: CDR1 MDHEN, CDR2 SYDVKM. Here the CDR3 reads CASSIWRSIFTDTQYF. The CDR3 DNA reads as TGTGCCAGCAGTATATGGCGCTCGATCTTCACAGATACGCAGTATTTT.